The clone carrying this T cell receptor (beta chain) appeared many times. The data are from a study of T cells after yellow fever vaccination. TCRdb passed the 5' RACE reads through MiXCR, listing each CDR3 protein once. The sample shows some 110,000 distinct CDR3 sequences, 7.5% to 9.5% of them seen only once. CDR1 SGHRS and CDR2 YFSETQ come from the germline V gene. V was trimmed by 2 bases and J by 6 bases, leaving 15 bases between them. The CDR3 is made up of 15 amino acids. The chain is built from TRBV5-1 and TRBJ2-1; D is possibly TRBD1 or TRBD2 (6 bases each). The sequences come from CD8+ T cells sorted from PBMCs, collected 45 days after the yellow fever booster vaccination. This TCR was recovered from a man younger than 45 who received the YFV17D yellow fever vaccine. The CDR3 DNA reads TGCGCCAGCAGCTTTCGGCCGGGGGCCCCCAATGAGCAGTTCTTC. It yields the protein CASSFRPGAPNEQFF.